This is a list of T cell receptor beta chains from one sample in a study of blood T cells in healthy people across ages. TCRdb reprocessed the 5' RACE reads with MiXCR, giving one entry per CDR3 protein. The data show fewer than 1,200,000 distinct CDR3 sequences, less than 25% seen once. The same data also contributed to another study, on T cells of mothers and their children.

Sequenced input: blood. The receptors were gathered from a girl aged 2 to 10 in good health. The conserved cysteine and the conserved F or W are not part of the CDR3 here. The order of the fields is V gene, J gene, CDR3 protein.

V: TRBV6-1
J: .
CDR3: ASSDDFGVAYEQY

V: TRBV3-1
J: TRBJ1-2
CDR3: ASSQDSRIKTYGYT

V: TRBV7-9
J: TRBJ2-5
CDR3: ASSTPSQETQY

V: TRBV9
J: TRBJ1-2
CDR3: ASSVGGGYGYT

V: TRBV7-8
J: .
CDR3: ASSIGGLAGVYEQY

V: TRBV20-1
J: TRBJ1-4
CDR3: SAGTVGNEKLF

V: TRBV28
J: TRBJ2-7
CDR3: ASSPNPEYEQY

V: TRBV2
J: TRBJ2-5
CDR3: ASIGLAEETQY

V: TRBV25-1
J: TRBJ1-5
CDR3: ASSELQGDQPQH

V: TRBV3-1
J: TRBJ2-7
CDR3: ASSQVRGGTVTDEQY

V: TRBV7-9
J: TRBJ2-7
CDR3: ASIPTANGGEQY

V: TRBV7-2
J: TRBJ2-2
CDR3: ASSLDRDRLTGELF

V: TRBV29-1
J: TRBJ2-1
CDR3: SVVRPYFRVNTYNEQF

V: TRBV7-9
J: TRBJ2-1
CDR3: ASSPVAGNEQF

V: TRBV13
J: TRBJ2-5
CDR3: ASSPSSGIQETQY

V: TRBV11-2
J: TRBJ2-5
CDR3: ASISRGLAGVRRSF

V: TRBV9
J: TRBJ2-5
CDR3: ASSVGRTSGGQETQY

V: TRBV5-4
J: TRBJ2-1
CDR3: ASSLEATGIEQF

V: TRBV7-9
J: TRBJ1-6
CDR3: ASSPDSPNSPLH

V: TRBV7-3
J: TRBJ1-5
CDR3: ASSPDGMNQPQH

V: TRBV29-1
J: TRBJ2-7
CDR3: SVDVGGSSYEQY

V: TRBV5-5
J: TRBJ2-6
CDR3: ASSFGTGDVLT

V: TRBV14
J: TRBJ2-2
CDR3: ASSPLRPNTGELF

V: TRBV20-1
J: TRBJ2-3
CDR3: SARRTSGDTQC

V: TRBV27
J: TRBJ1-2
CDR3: ASSLSLGGNGYT

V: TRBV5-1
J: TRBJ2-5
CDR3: ASSLETTGETQY

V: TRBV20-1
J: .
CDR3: SARARELQQF

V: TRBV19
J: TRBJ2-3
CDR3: ASSNGREDTQY